Listed here is a single T cell receptor beta chain. This CDR3 has 14 amino acids. CDR1 is SGHTA, CDR2 FQGNSA, per germline. Germline trimming cut 3 bases from V and 8 bases from J; bases unmatched to any gene: 6. The data originate from a study of T cell changes during pregnancy in multiple sclerosis. Sequenced by immunoSEQ multiplex PCR; TCRdb stores in-frame clones only, minus some. In the table there are 95,000 to 100,000 clones, 75% to 95% of which are singletons. This sequence originates from a female donor with multiple sclerosis, enrolled in a pregnancy study. The chain is built from TRBV7-2 and TRBJ1-4, with TRBD1 matching 7 bases. The starting material was peripheral blood, obtained in the second trimester of pregnancy. Here the CDR3 reads CASSFTGDGEKLFF. CDR3 nucleotide sequence: TGTGCCAGCAGCTTTACAGGGGACGGGGAAAAACTGTTTTTT.